The rows below give T cell receptor beta chains drawn from one sample of a study of control samples from healthy donors and cancer patients. This table comes from immunoSEQ multiplex PCR, and its TCRdb copy is limited to in-frame clones, with some not included. The table lists tens of thousands of clones, 80% to 95% of them singletons. The sample taken for sequencing was blood. The receptors stem from a woman aged 50 to 60 in good health. CDR3s include the opening cysteine and the closing phenylalanine or tryptophan. Clone size is not always given. Where it is, it says once, few, many or a class for expanded clones.

CDR3aa: CAWSVPTVGYTF
j_gene: TRBJ1-2
abundance: -
v_gene: TRBV30

CDR3aa: CASSRIDRGSRNQPQHF
j_gene: TRBJ1-5
abundance: -
v_gene: TRBV7-2

CDR3aa: CASSVVRGPGNQPQHF
j_gene: TRBJ1-5
abundance: -
v_gene: TRBV9

CDR3aa: CASSFSGDFYGYTF
j_gene: TRBJ1-2
abundance: -
v_gene: TRBV7-3

CDR3aa: CATSALEGDFGVTQYF
j_gene: TRBJ2-3
abundance: -
v_gene: TRBV24-1

CDR3aa: CASSYKQGGGYTF
j_gene: TRBJ1-2
abundance: -
v_gene: TRBV6-2/TRBV6-3

CDR3aa: CARQGGDNQPQHF
j_gene: TRBJ1-5
abundance: once
v_gene: TRBV5-1

CDR3aa: CAWSEFRTGNTGELFF
j_gene: TRBJ2-2
abundance: -
v_gene: TRBV30

CDR3aa: CASSSGTGVSEQYF
j_gene: TRBJ2-7
abundance: once
v_gene: TRBV28

CDR3aa: CAIRTGTGEPNEQFF
j_gene: TRBJ2-1
abundance: -
v_gene: TRBV6-5

CDR3aa: CASSLGLGQGFF
j_gene: TRBJ1-1
abundance: -
v_gene: TRBV6-2/TRBV6-3

CDR3aa: CASSLMGQGNQPQHF
j_gene: TRBJ1-5
abundance: -
v_gene: TRBV7-2

CDR3aa: CASSEFGGSSYNEQFF
j_gene: TRBJ2-1
abundance: once
v_gene: TRBV6-1

CDR3aa: CASSADRGQIDEQYF
j_gene: TRBJ2-7
abundance: -
v_gene: TRBV7-2

CDR3aa: CASVGAAILTPLHF
j_gene: TRBJ1-6
abundance: -
v_gene: TRBV7-9

CDR3aa: CASSLDRDILNTEAFF
j_gene: TRBJ1-1
abundance: -
v_gene: TRBV6-2/TRBV6-3

CDR3aa: CASSPEAGGYNEQFF
j_gene: TRBJ2-1
abundance: once
v_gene: TRBV7-2

CDR3aa: CASSLAGTMYQETQYF
j_gene: TRBJ2-5
abundance: -
v_gene: TRBV11-2

CDR3aa: CASRYDANTGELFF
j_gene: TRBJ2-2
abundance: -
v_gene: TRBV6-5

CDR3aa: CASTRAGADKYGYTF
j_gene: TRBJ1-2
abundance: -
v_gene: TRBV3-1/TRBV3-2

CDR3aa: CASSGILYTGELFF
j_gene: TRBJ2-2
abundance: -
v_gene: TRBV9

CDR3aa: CASSYMSGFLNTEAFF
j_gene: TRBJ1-1
abundance: -
v_gene: TRBV6-2/TRBV6-3

CDR3aa: CASTQGSSESPLHF
j_gene: TRBJ1-6
abundance: once
v_gene: TRBV5-1

CDR3aa: CASSLGPGQGRYEQYF
j_gene: TRBJ2-7
abundance: -
v_gene: TRBV5-5

CDR3aa: CASGQKAFF
j_gene: TRBJ1-1
abundance: -
v_gene: TRBV28